The next 4 T cell receptor beta chains were all read from a single sample in a study of cytomegalovirus exposure and HLA in healthy donors. 60 Vbeta and 13 Jbeta primers were used in PCR. Assay: immunoSEQ multiplex PCR; the TCRdb copy retains only in-frame clones and omits some. In the table there are about 61,000 clones, approximately 89% of which are singletons. The sample was PBMCs. All receptors derive from a man aged 18 to 30 in good health and CMV-seronegative.

Comment on this clone: Other DNA sequences within the sample encode an identical CDR3. The chain combines TRBV5-1 with TRBJ1-1, with TRBD1 matching 7 bases. The CDR3 covers 14 residues. V shed 4 bases, J shed 0 bases, and the junction held 3 bases outside the gene matches. From germline, CDR1 is SGHRS and CDR2 YFSETQ. The CDR3 reads CASSLTGMNTEAFF. The CDR3 DNA reads as TGCGCCAGCAGCCTGACAGGGATGAACACTGAAGCTTTCTTT.

This clone was seen only once. This chain connects TRBV9 to TRBJ2-2; possibly TRBD2 for D (6 bases). The CDR3 has 13 residues. Germline assignment: CDR1 SGDLS and CDR2 YYNGEE. V lost 5 bases, J lost 5 bases, and 10 bases lay in between. The CDR3: CASSISGTGELFF. The CDR3 DNA sequence: TGTGCCAGCAGTATTAGCGGAACCGGGGAGCTGTTTTTT.

V usage is TRBV4-1 and J usage is TRBJ2-5, with TRBD1 matching over 7 bases. The length of the CDR3 is 14 residues. The germline gives CDR1 MGHRA, CDR2 YSYEKL. After removal of 4 bases from V and 2 bases from J, the junction contained 4 bases not matched to a gene. CDR3 nucleotide sequence: TGCGCCAGCAGCCCACAGGGGTTTCAAGAGACCCAGTACTTC. This gives the protein CASSPQGFQETQYF.

This clone has only one observation. The CDR3, as DNA: TGTGCCAGCAGCGGGGACAGGGTAAACACTGAAGCTTTCTTT. Translating gives CASSGDRVNTEAFF. V gene TRBV9 combines with J gene TRBJ1-1; 9 nucleotides match TRBD1. The trim removed 3 bases at V and 2 bases at J, leaving 2 bases unmatched. The length of the CDR3 is 14 residues. Germline CDR1 is SGDLS and CDR2 is YYNGEE.